These T cell receptor beta chains were read from a single sample in a study of PD-L1 blockade in urothelial cancer. The table came from immunoSEQ multiplex PCR; TCRdb's copy has only in-frame clones and leaves some out. The repertoire holds fewer than 90,000 clones, with 75% to 95% as singletons. Sequences were derived from PBMCs, sampled around atezolizumab (anti-PD-L1) treatment. These receptors were obtained from an elderly woman with urothelial cancer. CDR3s include the opening cysteine and the closing phenylalanine or tryptophan. The D gene is left open where the match is weak. Clone size is stated in some rows and not others, as once, few, many or a class when expanded.

J gene | V gene | D gene | clone size | CDR3 protein | CDR3 DNA
TRBJ1-1 | TRBV29-1 | - | - | CSVARGDVGTEAFF | TGCAGCGTTGCAAGGGGCGATGTTGGGACTGAAGCTTTCTTT
TRBJ2-3 | TRBV9 | - | once | CASSVEVATTDTQYF | TGTGCCAGCAGCGTAGAAGTAGCGACCACAGATACGCAGTATTTT
TRBJ2-7 | TRBV27 | TRBD2 | - | CASRIGNSGSSYEQYF | TGTGCCAGCAGAATAGGGAATAGCGGGAGTTCCTACGAGCAGTACTTC
TRBJ1-2 | TRBV28 | - | - | CASSPPGSYGYTF | TGTGCCAGCAGCCCCCCGGGGTCCTATGGCTACACCTTC
TRBJ2-1 | TRBV18 | - | - | CASSPIRTDHNEQFF | TGTGCCAGCTCACCGATTCGGACAGACCACAATGAGCAGTTCTTC
TRBJ1-2 | TRBV9 | - | - | CASSPRSGVGIANYGYTF | TGTGCCAGCAGCCCCCGCAGCGGGGTTGGAATAGCTAACTATGGCTACACCTTC
TRBJ2-7 | TRBV30 | - | - | CAWSRAGQASYEQYF | TGTGCCTGGAGCCGAGCGGGACAGGCCAGCTACGAGCAGTACTTC
TRBJ1-3 | TRBV6-6 | - | - | CASSRVDRSSGNTIYF | TGTGCCAGCAGCCGGGTCGACCGCTCCTCTGGAAACACCATATATTTT
TRBJ1-5 | TRBV6-6 | - | - | CASSGGGSNQPQHF | TGTGCCAGCAGTGGGGGAGGGAGCAATCAGCCCCAGCATTTT
TRBJ2-7 | TRBV5-1 | TRBD2 | few | CASSPTIGYREGVSYEQYF | TGCGCCAGCAGCCCCACTATAGGGTACCGGGAGGGCGTCTCCTACGAGCAGTACTTC
TRBJ2-2 | TRBV6-6 | TRBD2 | - | CASTGGGPTGELFF | TGTGCCAGCACGGGGGGAGGCCCCACCGGGGAGCTGTTTTTT
TRBJ2-3 | TRBV28 | - | - | CASSLLDTQYF | TGTGCCAGCAGTTTACTCGATACGCAGTATTTT
TRBJ1-1 | TRBV28 | TRBD1 | - | CASSRTGAANTEAFF | TGTGCCAGCAGCCGGACAGGGGCTGCGAACACTGAAGCTTTCTTT
TRBJ2-5 | TRBV7-9 | - | - | CASSLTPGRDETQYF | TGTGCCAGCAGCTTAACGCCAGGGCGGGACGAGACCCAGTACTTC
TRBJ2-5 | TRBV5-1 | TRBD2 | - | CASSLRTSGETQYF | TGCGCCAGCAGCTTGAGGACTAGCGGGGAGACCCAGTACTTC
TRBJ1-1 | TRBV7-2 | - | - | CASSLGRQFMNTEAFF | TGTGCCAGCAGCTTAGGCAGGCAGTTCATGAACACTGAAGCTTTCTTT
TRBJ1-1 | TRBV28 | TRBD1 | - | CASSPRGGTGGTEAFF | TGTGCCAGCAGTCCTAGGGGGGGGACAGGGGGAACTGAAGCTTTCTTT